The 10 T cell receptor beta chains presented below share a single source sample, sequenced in a study of blood T cell repertoires in COVID-19. Clones were read by immunoSEQ multiplex PCR, and TCRdb kept only the in-frame ones, dropping some. This table holds over 150,000 clones, about four fifths found once. The sequenced sample was peripheral blood. The receptors here all came from a woman aged 55-69 years with acute or convalescent COVID-19.

The chain joins TRBV2 to TRBJ2-3, with D perhaps matching TRBD2 (6 bases). CDR1 is SNHLY, CDR2 FYNNEI, per germline. Trimming took 6 bases from V and 4 from J, leaving 8 bases between them. There are 12 residues in the CDR3. The CDR3, as DNA: TGTGCCAGCAGCCCGGGAGCAGATACGCAGTATTTT. The encoded protein is CASSPGADTQYF.

The chain joins TRBV30 to TRBJ2-1; TRBD2 matches 15 bases. The length of the CDR3 is 21 residues. After removal of 1 base from V and 1 base from J, the junction contained 14 bases not matched to a gene. Germline-derived CDR1 and CDR2 are GTSNPN and SVGIG (reference sequence). The CDR3 region has the DNA TGTGCCTGGAGTGGGATTAAAAGCGGACTAGCGGGGGGGCTTTCCTACAATGAGCAGTTCTTC. Amino acids: CAWSGIKSGLAGGLSYNEQFF.

The chain has TRBV5-4 and TRBJ1-2, with TRBD1 identical over 10 bases. There are 18 residues in the CDR3. V gave up 0 bases and J gave up 7 bases; unmatched junction bases: 15. Germline V gene data show CDR1 as SGHNT and CDR2 as YYREEE (reference sequence). The CDR3 region has the DNA TGTGCCAGCAGCTTGGTCCCGCTACGGACAGGGGGTGGTGGTGGCTACACCTTC. Translation gives CASSLVPLRTGGGGGYTF.

The V gene is TRBV27, the J gene TRBJ1-3; TRBD1 matches at 7 bases. From germline, CDR1 is MNHEY and CDR2 SMNVEV (reference sequence). Trimming at V came to 5 bases and at J to 0 bases, leaving 10 bases not matched to a gene. The CDR3 is made up of 17 amino acids. CDR3 amino acids: CASSIHGRGPSGNTIYF. The CDR3 region has the DNA TGTGCCAGCAGTATCCACGGGAGGGGGCCCTCTGGAAACACCATATATTTT.

The chain combines TRBV11-2 with TRBJ1-1; D uncertain. CDR3 size: 14 residues. Germline CDR1 is SGHAT and CDR2 is FQNNGV. The V and J ends lost 1 base and 4 bases respectively, with 10 bases between them. CDR3 in amino acids: CASSLAGAGTEAFF. The CDR3, as DNA: TGTGCCAGCAGCTTAGCGGGCGCGGGCACTGAAGCTTTCTTT.

This clone was seen a single time. The chain has TRBV5-6 and TRBJ2-7; D might be TRBD2 (5 bases). Trimming took off 1 base at V and 5 bases at J, with 10 bases between the two ends. This CDR3 comprises 13 residues. Germline V gene lookup returns CDR1 SGHDT and CDR2 YYEEEE. In DNA form, the CDR3 reads TGTGCCAGCAGCTTGCGGGGATGGGACGAGCAGTACTTC. Protein: CASSLRGWDEQYF.

This clone has more than one count but fewer than ten. In DNA form, the CDR3 reads TGCGCCAGCAGCTTGGGGCAGGCCGACCCCCTCCACTTT. Its translation is CASSLGQADPLHF. The V gene is TRBV5-1, the J gene TRBJ1-6; the D is unclear. The germline V gene encodes CDR1 SGHRS and CDR2 YFSETQ. V was cut by 0 bases and J by 13 bases, with 11 bases left in between. This CDR3 region has 13 residues.

Regarding this clone: Other DNA sequences in the sample encode the same CDR3. The chain combines TRBV6-5 with TRBJ2-1, with 8 bases identical to TRBD2. The CDR3 is made up of 15 amino acids. Germline V gene data show CDR1 as MNHEY and CDR2 as SVGAGI. Germline trimming cut 2 bases from V and 3 bases from J; bases unmatched to any gene: 3. The CDR3 DNA is TGTGCCAGCAGTTACAGTCTAGCGGGCTACAATGAGCAGTTCTTC. This translates into CASSYSLAGYNEQFF.

The chain uses TRBV28 and TRBJ2-3, with a weak D call TRBD2 (7 bases). Trimming shortened V by 4 bases and J by 1 base, and 15 bases separated the two germline ends. This CDR3 comprises 16 residues. Per the germline V gene, CDR1 is MDHEN and CDR2 is SYDVKM. CDR3 in amino acids: CASSSTGGPRTDTQYF. Here the CDR3 DNA reads TGTGCCAGCAGTTCAACCGGGGGGCCACGCACAGATACGCAGTATTTT.

The gene calls are TRBV18 and TRBJ1-2; D is ambiguous. The germline CDR1 and CDR2 sequences are KGHSH and LQKENI. The CDR3 contains 15 residues. V was pared by 5 bases and J by 4 bases, with 17 bases between. CDR3 nucleotide sequence: TGTGCCAGCTCAACAGCAGGTCACGGAAGCTATGGCTACACCTTC. Its protein product is CASSTAGHGSYGYTF.